Sequencing of this T cell receptor (beta chain) was carried out in a study of Tregs in tolerant kidney transplant recipients. Points from the study as a whole: For some patients, primers changed over time, blocking nucleotide-level comparison. Activated donor B cell expansion appeared to reveal the most relevant donor-specific TCRbeta repertoire. Biological reproducibility was not directly addressed, but technical replication error appeared minimal.

Assay: immunoSEQ multiplex PCR; the TCRdb copy retains only in-frame clones and omits some. The table records approximately 90,000 clones, approximately 93% of them present only once. With V trimmed by 6 bases and J by 5 bases, 9 bases remained unmatched. Germline CDR1 SGHRS, CDR2 YFSETQ. This CDR3 is built from 14 residues. On this clone: Its antigen remains unknown.

The nonmyeloablative bone marrow transplants came from related graft donors, with transient mixed chimerism. CD4+CD25+CD127- Tregs, CD4+CD25- non-Tregs, CD4 and CD8 cells were sorted. The sequencing used CD4+ T cells from blood (PBMCs), collected 12 months after the transplant. The TCR was taken from a human patient who received a combined kidney and bone marrow transplant. Some T cells may trace back to the graft donor. The rearrangement links TRBV5-1 to TRBJ2-3; 7 bases line up with TRBD2. CDR3 sequence (DNA): TGCGCCAGCACTCTCAGACTAGCCAGAGATACGCAGTATTTT. Residues: CASTLRLARDTQYF.